Below, 6 T cell receptor beta chains from the same sample are listed, as sequenced in a study of cytotoxic CD8 clonotypes in ibrutinib-treated CLL. Assay: immunoSEQ multiplex PCR; the TCRdb copy retains only in-frame clones and omits some. The sample holds 150,000 to 200,000 clones, roughly 90% seen once. Sequenced here: PBMCs, sampled at disease progression, from a patient treated with ibrutinib. These receptors originate from a human donor with chronic lymphocytic leukemia.

The V and J genes are TRBV11-3 and TRBJ2-2; TRBD2 aligns across 9 bases. J gave up 3 bases and V 3 bases, and 11 bases lay outside the gene matches. There are 18 residues in the CDR3. Germline CDR1 SGHNT, CDR2 YENEEA. This CDR3 reads CASSFGGAGGRDTGELFF. The CDR3 bases are TGTGCCAGCAGCTTCGGTGGTGCGGGAGGGCGGGACACCGGGGAGCTGTTTTTT.

This clone was observed a handful of times. The chain carries TRBV29-1 and TRBJ1-2; the D is unclear. The CDR3 has 12 residues. Trimming shortened V by 3 bases and J by 3 bases, and 8 bases separated the two germline ends. From germline, CDR1 is SQVTM and CDR2 ANQGSEA. CDR3 in amino acids: CSVDSGYYGYTF. The CDR3 coding sequence is TGCAGCGTTGATTCAGGCTACTATGGCTACACCTTC.

V gene TRBV19 combines with J gene TRBJ1-2, with D perhaps TRBD1 (6 bases). Germline-derived CDR1 and CDR2 are LNHDA and SQIVND (reference sequence). The ends were cut back, 7 bases at V and 4 bases at J, with 10 bases in the middle. CDR3 length: 12 residues. The CDR3, as DNA: TGTGCCAGTATAGGGGGAGTCTATGGCTACACCTTC. This codes for CASIGGVYGYTF.

The chain carries TRBV5-1 and TRBJ1-1; D is uncertain. Germline loops: CDR1 SGHRS, CDR2 YFSETQ. This CDR3 spans 14 amino acids. V lost 0 bases to trimming and J lost 1 base, with 7 bases between them. CDR3 sequence: CASSLVGQNTEAFF. DNA for the CDR3: TGCGCCAGCAGCTTGGTCGGGCAGAACACTGAAGCTTTCTTT.

The chain uses TRBV27 and TRBJ1-5; D is unclear. This CDR3 is 15 amino acids long. The V end was cut by 1 base, the J end by 4 bases, with 11 bases between. Germline V gene sequence: CDR1 MNHEY, CDR2 SMNVEV (reference sequence). Here the CDR3 DNA reads TGTGCCAGCAGTTTATGGGGAATGGGAAATCAGCCCCAGCATTTT. As protein: CASSLWGMGNQPQHF.

CDR3 sequence (DNA): TGCGCCAGCAGCTCCCGTTTTGGAGGGAGCACTGAAGCTTTCTTT. Translation gives CASSSRFGGSTEAFF. The chain has TRBV5-1 and TRBJ1-1; no clear D. The ends were cut back, 3 bases at V and 4 bases at J, with 16 bases in the middle. Germline CDR1 reads SGHRS; CDR2 reads YFSETQ. The CDR3 is 15 amino acids.